The entry below describes one TCR beta chain. The data derive from a study of preoperative IRX-2 immunotherapy in early breast cancer. Generated by immunoSEQ multiplex PCR, the TCRdb table keeps only in-frame clones and is missing some. Among tens of thousands of clones, around 87% were seen once, and the ten largest hold approximately 9%. Treatment reported: preoperative locoregional IRX-2 cytokine immunotherapy. Samples came from a phase Ib trial of preoperative locoregional IRX-2 cytokine immunotherapy. V gave up 0 bases and J gave up 1 base, with 16 bases separating them. Germline V lookup: CDR1 SGHRS, CDR2 YFSETQ. There are 17 residues in the CDR3.

The sample was gathered from a patient treated with IRX-2 immunotherapy. The chain recombines TRBV5-1 with TRBJ1-2; possibly TRBD1 for D (6 bases). The clonotype was recovered from a human donor with breast cancer. The CDR3 region has the DNA TGCGCCAGCAGCTTGGATCAAAGTCAGGGGCATAACTATGGCTACACCTTC. Its translation is CASSLDQSQGHNYGYTF.